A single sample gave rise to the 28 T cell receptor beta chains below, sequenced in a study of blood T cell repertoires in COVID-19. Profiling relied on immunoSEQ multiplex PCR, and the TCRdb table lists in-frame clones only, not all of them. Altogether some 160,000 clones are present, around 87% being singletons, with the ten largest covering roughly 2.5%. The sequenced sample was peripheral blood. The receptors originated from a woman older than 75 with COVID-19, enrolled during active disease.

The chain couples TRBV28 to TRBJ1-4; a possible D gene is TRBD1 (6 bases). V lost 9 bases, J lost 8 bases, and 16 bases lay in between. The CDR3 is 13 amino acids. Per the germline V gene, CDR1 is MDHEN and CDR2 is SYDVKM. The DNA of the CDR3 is TGTGCCAGTTCAGGGGTCTCAGGGGAAAAACTGTTTTTT. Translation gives CASSGVSGEKLFF.

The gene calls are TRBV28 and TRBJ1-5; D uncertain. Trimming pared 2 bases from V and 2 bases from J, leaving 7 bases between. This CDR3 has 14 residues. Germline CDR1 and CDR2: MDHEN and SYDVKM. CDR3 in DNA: TGTGCCAGCAGTTTAACCCAGGGCAATCAGCCCCAGCATTTT. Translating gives CASSLTQGNQPQHF.

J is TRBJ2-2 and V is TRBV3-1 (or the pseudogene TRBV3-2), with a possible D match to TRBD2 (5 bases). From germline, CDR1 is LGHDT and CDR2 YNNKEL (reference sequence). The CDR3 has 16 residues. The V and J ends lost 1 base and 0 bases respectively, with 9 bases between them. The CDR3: CASSQVRGTNTGELFF. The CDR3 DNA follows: TGTGCCAGCAGCCAAGTTAGAGGGACGAACACCGGGGAGCTGTTTTTT.

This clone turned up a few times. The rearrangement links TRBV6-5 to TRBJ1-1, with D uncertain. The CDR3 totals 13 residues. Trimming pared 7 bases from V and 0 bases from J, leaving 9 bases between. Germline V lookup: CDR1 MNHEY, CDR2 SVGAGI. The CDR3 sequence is CASNSGMNTEAFF. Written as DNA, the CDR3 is TGTGCCAGCAATTCAGGAATGAACACTGAAGCTTTCTTT.

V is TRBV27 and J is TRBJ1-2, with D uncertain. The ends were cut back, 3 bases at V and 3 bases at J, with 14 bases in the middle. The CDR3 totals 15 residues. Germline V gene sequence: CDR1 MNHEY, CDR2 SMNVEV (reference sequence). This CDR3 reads CASSLEAGVDYGYTF. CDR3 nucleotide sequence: TGTGCCAGCAGTTTGGAGGCAGGAGTGGACTATGGCTACACCTTC.

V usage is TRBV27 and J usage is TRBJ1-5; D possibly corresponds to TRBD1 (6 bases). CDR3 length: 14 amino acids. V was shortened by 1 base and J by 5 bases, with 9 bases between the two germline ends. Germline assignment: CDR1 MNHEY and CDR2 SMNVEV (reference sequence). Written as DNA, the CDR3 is TGTGCCAGCAGTTTATGGGCAGGGGATCAGCCCCAGCATTTT. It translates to CASSLWAGDQPQHF.

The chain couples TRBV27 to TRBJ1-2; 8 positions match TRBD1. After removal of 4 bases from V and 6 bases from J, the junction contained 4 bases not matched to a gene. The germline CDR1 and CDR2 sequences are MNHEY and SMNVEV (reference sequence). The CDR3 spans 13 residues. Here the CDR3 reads CASSYPGGNGYTF. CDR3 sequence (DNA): TGTGCCAGCAGTTACCCAGGGGGCAATGGCTACACCTTC.

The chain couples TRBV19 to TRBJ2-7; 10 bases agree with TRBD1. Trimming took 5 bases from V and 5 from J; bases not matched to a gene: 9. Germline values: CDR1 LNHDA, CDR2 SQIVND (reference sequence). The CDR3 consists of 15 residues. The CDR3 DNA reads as TGTGCCAGTAGTCCAAGGACAGGGGGAACCCACGAGCAGTACTTC. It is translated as CASSPRTGGTHEQYF.

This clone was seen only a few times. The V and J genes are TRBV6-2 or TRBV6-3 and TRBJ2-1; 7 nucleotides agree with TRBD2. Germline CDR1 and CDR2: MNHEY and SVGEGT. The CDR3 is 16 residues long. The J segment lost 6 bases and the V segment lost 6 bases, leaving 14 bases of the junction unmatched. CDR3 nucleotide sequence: TGTGCCAGCAGCGCCCCAAGGACTAGGGGTAGCAATGAGCAGTTCTTC. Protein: CASSAPRTRGSNEQFF.

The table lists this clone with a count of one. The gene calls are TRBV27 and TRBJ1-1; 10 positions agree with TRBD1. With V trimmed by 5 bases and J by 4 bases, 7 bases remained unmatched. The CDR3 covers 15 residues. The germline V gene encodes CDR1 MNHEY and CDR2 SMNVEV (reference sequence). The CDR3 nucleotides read TGTGCCAGCAGTCTCGGACAGGGGGGATTCACTGAAGCTTTCTTT. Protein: CASSLGQGGFTEAFF.

The CDR3 nucleotides are TGTGCCAGCAGCCAAGATCTTGGGGGGACCTACGAGCAGTACTTC. Protein product: CASSQDLGGTYEQYF. The V and J genes are TRBV3-1 (or the pseudogene TRBV3-2) and TRBJ2-7, with D possibly being TRBD2 (6 bases). This CDR3 has 15 residues. The V end lost 0 bases, the J end lost 2 bases, and 11 bases lay between the germline ends. Germline CDR1 and CDR2: LGHDT and YNNKEL (reference sequence).

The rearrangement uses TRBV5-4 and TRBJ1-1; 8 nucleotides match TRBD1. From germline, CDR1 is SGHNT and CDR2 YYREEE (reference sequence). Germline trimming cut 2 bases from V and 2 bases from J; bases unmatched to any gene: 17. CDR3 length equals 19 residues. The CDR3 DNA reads TGTGCCAGCAGCTTACCAACCCAACTCCAGGGGGCGGGAAACACTGAAGCTTTCTTT. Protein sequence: CASSLPTQLQGAGNTEAFF.

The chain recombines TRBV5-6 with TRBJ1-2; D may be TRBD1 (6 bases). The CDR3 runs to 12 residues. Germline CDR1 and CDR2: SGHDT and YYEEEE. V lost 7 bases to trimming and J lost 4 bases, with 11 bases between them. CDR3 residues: CASGRGPYGYTF. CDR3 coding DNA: TGTGCCAGCGGCAGGGGTCCCTATGGCTACACCTTC.

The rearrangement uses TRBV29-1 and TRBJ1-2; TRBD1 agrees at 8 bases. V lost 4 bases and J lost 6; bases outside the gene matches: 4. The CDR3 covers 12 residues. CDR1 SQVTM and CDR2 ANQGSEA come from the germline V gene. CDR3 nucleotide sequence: TGCAGCGTTGTAGGACAGGGAAATGGCTACACCTTC. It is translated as CSVVGQGNGYTF.

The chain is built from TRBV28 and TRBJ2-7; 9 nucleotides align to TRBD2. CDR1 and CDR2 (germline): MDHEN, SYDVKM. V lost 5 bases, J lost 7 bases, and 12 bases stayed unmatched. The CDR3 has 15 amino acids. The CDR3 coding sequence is TGTGCCAGCAGTCCCCCGGGACTAGCAGGAGGGGAGCAGTACTTC. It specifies CASSPPGLAGGEQYF.

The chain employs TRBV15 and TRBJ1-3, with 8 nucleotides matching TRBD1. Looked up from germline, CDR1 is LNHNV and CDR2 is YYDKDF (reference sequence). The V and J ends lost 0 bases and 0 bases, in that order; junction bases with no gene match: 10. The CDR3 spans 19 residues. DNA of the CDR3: TGTGCCACCAGCAGAGATCGGCCCAGACAGGGGAGCTCTGGAAACACCATATATTTT. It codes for CATSRDRPRQGSSGNTIYF.

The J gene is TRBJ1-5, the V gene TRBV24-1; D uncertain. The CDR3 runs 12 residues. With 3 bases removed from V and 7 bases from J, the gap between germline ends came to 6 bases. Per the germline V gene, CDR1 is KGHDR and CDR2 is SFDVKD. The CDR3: CATSDVGQPQHF. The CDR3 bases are TGTGCCACCAGTGATGTGGGCCAGCCCCAGCATTTT.

For the CDR3, the DNA is TGTGCCAGCAGCTTGGAACCGGGGAGCAATCAGCCCCAGCATTTT. This translates into CASSLEPGSNQPQHF. The rearrangement joins TRBV5-4 to TRBJ1-5; D is ambiguous. The length of the CDR3 is 15 residues. The V and J ends lost 0 bases and 1 base respectively, with 8 bases between them. Germline V gene sequence: CDR1 SGHNT, CDR2 YYREEE (reference sequence).

The chain's CDR3 is CASSQRETGGKPYEQYF. CDR3 DNA sequence: TGCGCCAGCAGCCAACGCGAAACAGGGGGCAAACCTTACGAGCAGTACTTC. This chain links TRBV4-3 with TRBJ2-7; 9 nucleotides align to TRBD1. The J segment lost 4 bases and the V segment lost 2 bases, leaving 12 bases of the junction unmatched. The CDR3 is 17 residues long. Looked up from germline, CDR1 is LGHNA and CDR2 is YSLEER.

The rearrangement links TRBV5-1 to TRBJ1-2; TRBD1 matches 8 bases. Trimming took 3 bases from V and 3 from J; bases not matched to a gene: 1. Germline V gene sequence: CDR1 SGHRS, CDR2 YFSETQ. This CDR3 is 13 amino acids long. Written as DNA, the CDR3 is TGCGCCAGCAGCTGGGACAGGTACTATGGCTACACCTTC. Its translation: CASSWDRYYGYTF. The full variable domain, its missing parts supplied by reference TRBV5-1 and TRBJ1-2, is KAGVTQTPRYLIKTRGQQVTLSCSPISGHRSVSWYQQTPGQGLQFLFEYFSETQRNKGNFPGRFSGRQFSNSRSEMNVSTLELGDSALYLCASSWDRYYGYTFGSGTRLTVV.

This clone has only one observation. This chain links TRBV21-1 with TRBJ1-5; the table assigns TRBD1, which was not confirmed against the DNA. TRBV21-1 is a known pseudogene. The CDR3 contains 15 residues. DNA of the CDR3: TGTGCCAGCAGCAACCCAGACAGGGACAATCAGCCCCAGCATTTT. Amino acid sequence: CASSNPDRDNQPQHF.

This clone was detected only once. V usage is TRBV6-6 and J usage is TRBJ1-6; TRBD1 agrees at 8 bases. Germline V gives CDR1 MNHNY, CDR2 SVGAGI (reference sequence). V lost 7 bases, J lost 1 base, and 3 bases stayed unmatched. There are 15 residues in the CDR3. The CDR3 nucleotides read TGTGCCAGCACCCAGGGGGCGTCCTATAATTCACCCCTCCACTTT. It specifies CASTQGASYNSPLHF.

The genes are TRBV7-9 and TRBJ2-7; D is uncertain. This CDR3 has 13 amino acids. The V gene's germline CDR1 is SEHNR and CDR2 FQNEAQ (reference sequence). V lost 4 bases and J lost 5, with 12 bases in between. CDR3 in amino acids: CASSWQVTNEQYF. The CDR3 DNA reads TGTGCCAGCAGCTGGCAGGTCACAAACGAGCAGTACTTC. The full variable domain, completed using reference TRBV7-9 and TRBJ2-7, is DTGVSQNPRHKITKRGQNVTFRCDPISEHNRLYWYRQTLGQGPEFLTYFQNEAQLEKSRLLSDRFSAERPKGSFSTLEIQRTEQGDSAMYLCASSWQVTNEQYFGPGTRLTVT.

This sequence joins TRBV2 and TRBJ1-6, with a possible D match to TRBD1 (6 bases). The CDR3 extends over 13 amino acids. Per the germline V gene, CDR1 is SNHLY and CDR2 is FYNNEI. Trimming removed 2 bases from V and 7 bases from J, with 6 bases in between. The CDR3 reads CASSETGNSPLHF. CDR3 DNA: TGTGCCAGCAGTGAAACAGGGAATTCACCCCTCCACTTT.

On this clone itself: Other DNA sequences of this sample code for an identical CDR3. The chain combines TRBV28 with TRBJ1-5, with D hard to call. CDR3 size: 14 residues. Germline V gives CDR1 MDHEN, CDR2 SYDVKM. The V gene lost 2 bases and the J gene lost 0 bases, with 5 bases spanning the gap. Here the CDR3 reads CASSLGSSNQPQHF. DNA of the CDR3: TGTGCCAGCAGTTTAGGCAGTAGCAATCAGCCCCAGCATTTT.

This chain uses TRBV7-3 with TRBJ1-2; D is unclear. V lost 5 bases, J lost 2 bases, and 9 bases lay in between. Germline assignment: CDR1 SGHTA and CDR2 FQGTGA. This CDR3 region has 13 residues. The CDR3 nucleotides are TGTGCCAGCAGCCCCACCGCGAACTATGGCTACACCTTC. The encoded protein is CASSPTANYGYTF.

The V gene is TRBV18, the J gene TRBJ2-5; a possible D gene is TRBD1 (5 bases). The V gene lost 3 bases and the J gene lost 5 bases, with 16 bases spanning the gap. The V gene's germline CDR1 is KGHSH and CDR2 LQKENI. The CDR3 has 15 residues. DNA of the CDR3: TGTGCCAGCTCACCGACAACAGGTCTTGGGGAGACCCAGTACTTC. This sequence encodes CASSPTTGLGETQYF. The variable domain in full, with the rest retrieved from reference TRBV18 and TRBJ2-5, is NAGVMQNPRHLVRRRGQEARLRCSPMKGHSHVYWYRQLPEEGLKFMVYLQKENIIDESGMPKERFSAEFPKEGPSILRIQQVVRGDSAAYFCASSPTTGLGETQYFGPGTRLLVL.

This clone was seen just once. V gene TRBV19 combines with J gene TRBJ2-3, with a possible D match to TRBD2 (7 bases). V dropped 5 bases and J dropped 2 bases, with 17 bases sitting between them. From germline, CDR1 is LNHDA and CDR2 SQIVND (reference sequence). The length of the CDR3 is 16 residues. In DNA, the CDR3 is TGTGCCAGTAGTTTGGGGCGGGGGCGCCTCACAGATACGCAGTATTTT. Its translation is CASSLGRGRLTDTQYF.